This TCR beta chain originates from a study of cytomegalovirus exposure and HLA in healthy donors. V gave up 3 bases and J gave up 3 bases; unmatched junction bases: 7. The CDR3 loop spans 16 amino acids. Looked up from germline, CDR1 is SGHNT and CDR2 is YYREEE (reference sequence). The protocol was immunoSEQ multiplex PCR, while the TCRdb copy is restricted to in-frame clones and leaves out a portion. The sample lists over 150,000 clones; less than 95% were seen once. This TCR came from a woman under 30 in good health and CMV-seropositive. The chain carries TRBV5-4 and TRBJ2-5; the match to TRBD2 covers 11 bases. Sequencing was carried out using PBMCs. CDR3 in amino acids: CASSSPTGLAEETQYF. DNA for the CDR3: TGTGCCAGCAGCTCTCCGACGGGACTAGCGGAAGAGACCCAGTACTTC.